Each of the 21 T cell receptor beta chains below was sequenced from the same sample in a study of T-cell reconstitution after alpha-beta-depleted transplantation in children (TCRdb year 2016). The sample's treatment or condition, from its label and the paper: allogeneic hematopoietic cell transplantation with graft depleted of TCRalphabeta T cells and CD19 B cells. The library was generated by PCR. For sequencing, an Illumina HiSeq 2500 was employed. To normalize quantification of the TCRbeta repertoire, the TCR libraries were built with molecular barcoding that relied on unique molecular identifiers. TCRdb reanalyzed the raw reads on its own, using fastp at Q25 for trimming and MiXCR for clone calling, and kept in-frame beta chains. A single entry per CDR3 protein holds the most common genes and DNA from its merged rows. Recorded for this sample are about 47,000 distinct CDR3 sequences; under 60% of them occurred a single time. Clones ranked in the top ten supply more than 30% of the sample.

The starting material was peripheral blood, obtained before TCRalphabeta/CD19-depleted stem cell transplant. All receptors derive from a boy under two years old with SCID, due to receive a stem cell transplant.

The chain couples TRBV10-1 to TRBJ1-6, with 10 nucleotides matching TRBD1. CDR3 size: 20 residues. In germline, CDR1 is WNHNN, CDR2 SYGVQD (reference sequence). After removal of 8 bases from V and 1 base from J, the junction contained 17 bases not matched to a gene. The CDR3 region is CASPEVGTGVVKSYNSPLHF. The CDR3 DNA is TGCGCCAGCCCAGAGGTCGGGACAGGGGTGGTGAAGTCCTATAATTCACCCCTCCACTTT.

In its sample, this clonotype was seen a few times. The chain is built from TRBV20-1 and TRBJ2-1; possible D gene TRBD2, 6 bases. The CDR3 totals 11 residues. Germline V CDR1 and CDR2: DFQATT, SNEGSKA (reference sequence). V lost 3 bases, J lost 8 bases, and 8 bases lay in between. Written as DNA, the CDR3 is TGCAGTGCTAGCTGGGGGGATGAGCAGTTCTTC. It specifies CSASWGDEQFF.

J is TRBJ1-2 and V is TRBV20-1, with 10 bases matching TRBD1. CDR3 length: 15 amino acids. Looked up from germline, CDR1 is DFQATT and CDR2 is SNEGSKA (reference sequence). Trimming cost V 3 bases and J 3 bases; bases outside gene matches: 7. The chain's CDR3 is CSARADRGVDYGYTF. DNA for the CDR3: TGCAGTGCTAGGGCGGACAGGGGGGTGGACTATGGCTACACCTTC.

About this clonotype itself: A read error may produce the germline difference seen at one junction end. V and J are TRBV4-3 and TRBJ1-1; perhaps TRBD1 as D (5 bases). CDR3 length: 14 residues. CDR1 is LGHNA, CDR2 YSLEER, per germline. The CDR3 reads CASSQEMRGVRASF. CDR3 bases: TGCGCCAGCAGCCAAGAGATGAGGGGCGTTAGAGCTTCCTTT.

The V and J genes are TRBV10-1 and TRBJ2-7, with 8 bases fitting TRBD1. The CDR3 sequence is 14 residues long. In germline, CDR1 is WNHNN, CDR2 SYGVQD (reference sequence). The V segment lost 10 bases and the J segment 0 bases; nucleotides outside the gene matches: 8. The CDR3 here is CATRDRMSSYEQYF. The DNA of the CDR3 is TGCGCCACCAGGGACAGGATGAGCTCCTACGAGCAGTACTTC.

This chain links TRBV12-3 or TRBV12-4 with TRBJ1-3; D remains unclear. The CDR3 loop spans 18 amino acids. The V end was cut by 8 bases, the J end by 0 bases, with 23 bases between. The CDR3: CASSLPPWEDYSGNTIYF. The CDR3 DNA follows: TGTGCCAGCTCGCTCCCCCCGTGGGAGGACTACTCTGGAAACACCATATATTTT.

The sample holds a few counts of this clonotype. This rearrangement joins TRBV4-1 to TRBJ2-5, with 8 bases lining up with TRBD2. In germline, CDR1 is MGHRA, CDR2 YSYEKL. This CDR3 comprises 15 residues. The ends lost 1 base at V and 5 bases at J; junction bases unmatched: 6. The CDR3 region has the DNA TGCGCCAGCAGCCAAGGTGGGACTAGATGGGAGACCCAGTACTTC. Its protein product is CASSQGGTRWETQYF.

The V call is TRBV10-2, the J call TRBJ2-3, with no clear D. CDR3 length: 12 residues. Germline V lookup: CDR1 WSHSY, CDR2 SAAADI. Deletions cut 4 bases from V and 4 bases from J, with 6 bases between. This chain's CDR3 is CASSVVADTQYF. For the CDR3, the DNA is TGCGCCAGCAGTGTGGTGGCAGATACGCAGTATTTT.

This clonotype was detected only a few times. This chain connects TRBV12-3 or TRBV12-4 to TRBJ1-1; D is unresolved. V lost 2 bases, J lost 8 bases, and 6 bases lay in between. There are 11 residues in the CDR3. As DNA, the CDR3 is TGTGCCAGCAGTTTATCCAAAGAAGCTTTCTTT. It encodes CASSLSKEAFF.

The gene calls are TRBV7-2 and TRBJ2-5, with 14 bases fitting TRBD2. Germline CDR1 and CDR2: SGHTA and FQGNSA. J lost 2 bases, V lost 3 bases, and 2 bases had no gene match. The CDR3 has 16 amino acids. CDR3 loop: CASSFRLAGGQETQYF. CDR3 DNA: TGTGCCAGCAGCTTTCGACTAGCGGGGGGGCAAGAGACCCAGTACTTC.

This clonotype was picked up many times. The chain couples TRBV6-1 to TRBJ1-1, with D perhaps TRBD1 (6 bases). Germline V lookup: CDR1 MNHNS, CDR2 SASEGT. Between the trimmed V and J ends, which lost 7 bases and 1 base, there was a span of 10 bases. The CDR3 sequence is 13 residues long. The chain's CDR3 is CASTQGGNTEAFF. The CDR3, as DNA: TGTGCCAGCACACAAGGGGGGAACACTGAAGCTTTCTTT.

This chain joins TRBV4-1 and TRBJ2-7, with 11 bases matching TRBD2. This CDR3 has 16 amino acids. Trimming removed 4 bases from V and 0 bases from J; junction bases left unmatched: 5. Germline CDR1 MGHRA, CDR2 YSYEKL. This CDR3 is CASSPLTSGSSYEQYF. The CDR3 DNA reads TGCGCCAGCAGCCCCCTAACTAGCGGGAGCTCCTACGAGCAGTACTTC.

This clonotype was seen a few times. The chain uses TRBV5-1 and TRBJ2-7; 9 nucleotides match TRBD2. The ends lost 4 bases at V and 2 bases at J; junction bases unmatched: 10. CDR1 SGHRS and CDR2 YFSETQ come from the germline V gene. The CDR3 length is 16 residues. This CDR3 reads CASSPARASGAYEQYF. CDR3 bases: TGCGCCAGCAGCCCAGCAAGGGCTAGCGGGGCCTACGAGCAGTACTTC. The complete variable domain, with remaining parts taken from reference TRBV5-1 and TRBJ2-7, reads KAGVTQTPRYLIKTRGQQVTLSCSPISGHRSVSWYQQTPGQGLQFLFEYFSETQRNKGNFPGRFSGRQFSNSRSEMNVSTLELGDSALYLCASSPARASGAYEQYFGPGTRLTVT.

V and J are TRBV10-3 and TRBJ2-7; D is perhaps TRBD2 (6 bases). Trimming removed 6 bases from V and 2 bases from J, with 11 bases in between. CDR1 is ENHRY and CDR2 is SYGVKD in the germline V gene. The CDR3 runs to 13 residues. The CDR3 loop is CAIRPGTAYEQYF. The DNA of the CDR3 is TGTGCCATCAGGCCCGGGACTGCCTACGAGCAGTACTTC.

This sequence joins TRBV19 and TRBJ1-3; no clear D gene. CDR3 length: 14 residues. Germline V CDR1 and CDR2: LNHDA, SQIVND (reference sequence). Trimming cost V 4 bases and J 0 bases, with 7 bases left between them. This CDR3 is CASSRPRSGNTIYF. CDR3 coding DNA: TGTGCCAGTAGTAGGCCCCGCTCTGGAAACACCATATATTTT. Filled out from reference TRBV19 and TRBJ1-3, the complete variable domain reads DGGITQSPKYLFRKEGQNVTLSCEQNLNHDAMYWYRQDPGQGLRLIYYSQIVNDFQKGDIAEGYSVSREKKESFPLTVTSAQKNPTAFYLCASSRPRSGNTIYFGEGSWLTVV.

This rearrangement joins TRBV7-2 to TRBJ1-2, with a weak D call TRBD1 (5 bases). This CDR3 region has 14 residues. CDR1 and CDR2 (germline): SGHTA, FQGNSA. Trimming removed 1 base from V and 6 bases from J, with 12 bases in between. The CDR3 DNA is TGTGCCAGCAGCTTAGGGGGGGAATCTGATGGCTACACCTTC. This codes for CASSLGGESDGYTF.

A few counts support this clonotype. The CDR3 here is CSVETRAGYTF. CDR3 DNA: TGCAGCGTTGAGACCAGGGCTGGCTACACCTTC. This sequence joins TRBV29-1 and TRBJ1-2; possibly TRBD1 for D (5 bases). Germline CDR1 SQVTM, CDR2 ANQGSEA. This CDR3 is built from 11 residues. Trimming shortened V by 3 bases and J by 7 bases, and 9 bases separated the two germline ends.

This clonotype was counted ten times or more. The chain is built from TRBV7-9 and TRBJ2-5; TRBD1 is a possible D gene (6 bases). The germline gives CDR1 SEHNR, CDR2 FQNEAQ (reference sequence). Trimming cost V 6 bases and J 3 bases, with 14 bases left between them. The CDR3 has 14 amino acids. This CDR3 reads CASSSEGEKETQYF. The CDR3 bases are TGTGCCAGCAGTTCCGAGGGGGAAAAAGAGACCCAGTACTTC.

The chain employs TRBV7-9 and TRBJ2-6, with a weak D call TRBD2 (6 bases). Germline CDR1 SEHNR, CDR2 FQNEAQ (reference sequence). This CDR3 has 16 amino acids. Deletions cut 0 bases from V and 4 bases from J, with 10 bases between. In DNA, the CDR3 is TGTGCCAGCAGCTTAGCTGCGGGAACGGGGGCCAACGTCCTGACTTTC. Encoded protein: CASSLAAGTGANVLTF.

A few counts support this clonotype. This chain connects TRBV13 to TRBJ2-7; 8 bases are a match to TRBD1. Germline CDR1 is PRHDT and CDR2 is FYEKMQ (reference sequence). This CDR3 region has 15 residues. J lost 4 bases, V lost 5 bases, and 10 bases had no gene match. CDR3 coding DNA: TGTGCCAGCAGCCCGCGGGCAGGGGGCGCGTACGAGCAGTACTTC. Translated, it gives CASSPRAGGAYEQYF.

This sequence joins TRBV28 and TRBJ2-1; D remains unclear. The germline V and J ends were trimmed by 6 bases and 0 bases, with 12 bases remaining between them. Germline V gives CDR1 MDHEN, CDR2 SYDVKM. The CDR3 is 15 residues long. The CDR3 reads CASSPSTSSYNEQFF. CDR3 sequence (DNA): TGTGCCAGCAGCCCAAGTACGAGCTCCTACAATGAGCAGTTCTTC. The full variable domain, with the rest looked up from reference TRBV28 and TRBJ2-1, is DVKVTQSSRYLVKRTGEKVFLECVQDMDHENMFWYRQDPGLGLRLIYFSYDVKMKEKGDIPEGYSVSREKKERFSLILESASTNQTSMYLCASSPSTSSYNEQFFGPGTRLTVL.